The sequence of this T cell receptor (beta chain) was determined in a study of T cells in Graves' hyperthyroidism and ophthalmopathy (dated by TCRdb to the late 2010s). Notes on the research overall: Peripheral blood was sampled at the time of initial diagnosis, prior to any treatment. To identify distinguishing TCR V-J signatures, a discovery cohort of 90 to 100 patients was used, comprising 40 to 45 with Graves' ophthalmopathy and approximately 57 with stable Graves' hyperthyroidism. An independent validation cohort of around 19 hyperthyroidism patients and some 15 patients who later progressed to ophthalmopathy tested prospective prediction of ophthalmopathy. The roughly 100 discovery patients were divided at random into training and test sets in a 7:3 ratio. Thyroid tissue and blood T-cell repertoires from over 5 Graves' hyperthyroidism patients were also compared in the study. Following sampling, methimazole starting at 30 mg daily was given to hyperthyroidism patients, and high-dose intravenous methylprednisolone was given to ophthalmopathy patients. The paper describes TCR Vbeta CDR3 sequencing of 130 to 150 peripheral blood samples, made up of around 41 ophthalmopathy patients, some 76 hyperthyroidism patients and 17 progressor patients. Broader findings and caveats from the paper: In validation, the model predicted progression to ophthalmopathy with 55% to 71% sensitivity and about 72% specificity, a median of 6.5 months before onset. Most expanded thyroid clonotypes (frequency above 0.001) were also detected in blood, a finding suggesting that blood repertoires may reflect thyroid immune responses. Sample size was not statistically predetermined, and investigators were not blinded to group allocation. A model built on a 13 V-J signature distinguished ophthalmopathy from stable hyperthyroidism, reaching about 88% sensitivity and 81.08% specificity in cross-validation and 80%/75% in testing.

Stable Graves' hyperthyroidism was defined as the absence of progression to ophthalmopathy over 18 months of follow-up. The hyperthyroidism patients were between 18 and 65 years old and newly diagnosed, with a disease duration of less than 2 months. Patients with uncontrolled infections, other autoimmune diseases, pregnancy or lactation were excluded. Diagnoses relied on clinical symptoms, serum thyroxine and TRAb, thyroid ultrasound and orbital computed tomography. PBMCs were separated from under 11 ml of fresh peripheral blood using Ficoll-Paque density gradient centrifugation. Trizol reagent was used to extract total RNA, and RNA quality was then checked on an Agilent 2100 Bioanalyzer. Only a few counts were recorded for this clonotype. Its binding antigen is unknown. No much larger clone is present one base from it, and per-base qualities are unavailable. The CDR3 has 12 amino acids, counting the end cysteine and phenylalanine. CDR3 DNA is the only sequence kept; it has 36 bases, read in frame from the first base. Trimming removed 5 bases from V and 7 bases from J, leaving 12 bases between the germline ends.

The TCR beta CDR3 regions were amplified from RNA transcripts. The first round of RT-PCR for the TCR CDR3 was performed with the HTBI primer set and the Qiagen OneStep RT-PCR kit. Libraries were constructed in a second round of multiplex PCR, after which size selection and purification were carried out. Sequencing of the libraries was done on an Illumina HiSeq2000 using paired-end 100 bp reads. From the authors' description of their analysis: SOAPnuke was used to process the raw data, throwing out any read that contained adapters or uncalled bases, had a mean Phred below 15, or lacked an exact constant-primer or identifier match. High-quality paired reads were merged with COPE v1.2.5, and unique nucleotide sequences were defined as clonotypes. MiTCR v1.1 was used to align clonotypes to the IMGT TRBV, TRBD and TRBJ reference segments. The analysis included only V-J combinations with a frequency above 0.0001, which together covered 99% to 99.2% of the repertoires. The TCS score was defined as F50 (clonal expansion) divided by E x V (chaos), with BLOSUM62-based TCRdist calculated between CDR3 peptides within each V-J. Welch's t-statistics and random forest reduced 500 to 650 V-J features to roughly 13, which were used in a naive Bayes classifier (R e1071). The public reads were reprocessed in TCRdb via fastp at Q25 and MiXCR, keeping in-frame beta chains. All rows with the same CDR3 protein become a single entry with the most common DNA and genes. The V and J calls were determined by TCRdb, not by the authors. Recorded for this sample are 550,000 to 800,000 distinct CDR3 sequences; roughly 15% of them occurred a single time. The top ten clones comprise under 9.5% of the sample.

The specimen sequenced was blood. The V gene is TRBV12-3 or TRBV12-4 and the J gene is TRBJ2-7; tentative D gene TRBD1, with 5 bases matching. This receptor was obtained from a young man with Graves' hyperthyroidism. The sequenced DNA is TGTGCCAGCAGTCCTGACAGCGTAGAGCAGTACTTC. Its translation is CASSPDSVEQYF.